The rows below give T cell receptor beta chains drawn from one sample of a study of shared clonotypes between healthy human individuals. Produced via immunoSEQ multiplex PCR; TCRdb's table is partial and in-frame only. Here the sample spans roughly 1,500,000 clones, 95% to 99% being singletons. The source material was naive CD4+ T cells sorted from blood. Receptors originate from a man aged 25 to 40 in good health. Each CDR3 is given with its conserved first and last residue. A D gene is named only where the DNA matches it firmly. A clone size is listed for some rows: how often the clone was seen (once, few, many), or a class if it is expanded.

V gene	clone size	J gene	D gene	CDR3 DNA	CDR3 protein
TRBV5-1	-	TRBJ2-7	-	TGCGCCAGCAGCGCCGGGACCGACTACGAGCAGTACTTC	CASSAGTDYEQYF
TRBV9	-	TRBJ2-5	-	TGTGCCAGCAGCGAAGGCCCTCGACAGTTCCAAGAGACCCAGTACTTC	CASSEGPRQFQETQYF
TRBV28	-	TRBJ2-1	TRBD2	TGTGCCAGCAGTTCCCGGACTAGCGGGGATTACAATGAGCAGTTCTTC	CASSSRTSGDYNEQFF
TRBV9	-	TRBJ2-5	-	TGTGCCAGCAGCGCGGGACCTAACGGAGAGACCCAGTACTTC	CASSAGPNGETQYF
TRBV19	-	TRBJ2-1	TRBD1	TGTGCCAGTAGTTCTGGGACAGGGCAAAGCTACAATGAGCAGTTCTTC	CASSSGTGQSYNEQFF
TRBV11-2	-	TRBJ2-1	TRBD2	TGTGCCAGCAGACCGACTAGCGGGAAGGGGAATGAGCAGTTCTTC	CASRPTSGKGNEQFF
TRBV7-9	-	TRBJ1-2	-	TGTGCCAGCAGCCCATTAACAGGGCCCCATGGCTACACCTTC	CASSPLTGPHGYTF
TRBV2	-	TRBJ1-1	TRBD1	TGTGCCAGCAAAAACAGGGGGCTCTACACTGAAGCTTTCTTT	CASKNRGLYTEAFF
TRBV28	-	TRBJ2-7	-	TGTGCCAGCAGTTTAGTAGCGGAGCCTGGCGAGCAGTACTTC	CASSLVAEPGEQYF
TRBV6-1	-	TRBJ2-1	-	TGTGCCAGCAGTGAATTTGGTAGCTGGAGCTCCTACAATGAGCAGTTCTTC	CASSEFGSWSSYNEQFF
TRBV11-3	-	TRBJ2-1	-	TGTGCCAGCAGCCCGGATGCCGGCGCTGAGCAGTTCTTC	CASSPDAGAEQFF
TRBV20-1	-	TRBJ2-7	-	TGCAGTGCTAGAGTGGCGGACGAGCAGTACTTC	CSARVADEQYF
TRBV7-8	-	TRBJ1-1	-	TGTGCCAGCAGCTATAGGGCAGCATCCAACACTGAAGCTTTCTTT	CASSYRAASNTEAFF
TRBV5-6	-	TRBJ2-1	TRBD2	TGTGCCAGCAGCTTGTTTAGCGGGGGAACCTACAATGAGCAGTTCTTC	CASSLFSGGTYNEQFF
TRBV27	-	TRBJ2-7	-	TGTGCCAGCAAGGGAAGGGCCCTCTACGAGCAGTACTTC	CASKGRALYEQYF
TRBV9	-	TRBJ1-1	-	TGTGCCAGCAGCCAGGCAACAGGGCTGAACACTGAAGCTTTCTTT	CASSQATGLNTEAFF
TRBV5-1	-	TRBJ1-5	-	TGCGCCAGCAGCGAAGGACCTGGGCAGCCCCAGCATTTT	CASSEGPGQPQHF
TRBV18	-	TRBJ1-1	-	TGTGCCAGCTCAGCAGACAGTAGTACTGAAGCTTTCTTT	CASSADSSTEAFF
TRBV10-3	-	TRBJ1-1	-	TGTGCCATCAGTTCGGGGAGTTACACTGAAGCTTTCTTT	CAISSGSYTEAFF
TRBV19	-	TRBJ2-3	TRBD2	TGTGCCAGTAGTATAGGTGGGCGGGAGCCTCCAGATACGCAGTATTTT	CASSIGGREPPDTQYF
TRBV6-1	once	TRBJ1-1	-	TGTGCCAGCAGTGACTCAAGGAACACTGAAGCTTTCTTT	CASSDSRNTEAFF
TRBV11-2	-	TRBJ1-1	-	TGTGCCAGCAGCTTAGTAACGGGAAACACTGAAGCTTTCTTT	CASSLVTGNTEAFF
TRBV5-6	-	TRBJ2-1	-	TGTGCCAGCAGCTTGTTCGTGATCTCCTACAATGAGCAGTTCTTC	CASSLFVISYNEQFF
TRBV2	-	TRBJ2-2	-	TGTGCCAGCAGTTTCGTGGGCACCGGGGAGCTGTTTTTT	CASSFVGTGELFF
TRBV6-5	once	TRBJ1-1	TRBD1	TGTGCCAGCAGTTACGGGGACAGGGAAGCTTTCTTT	CASSYGDREAFF
TRBV13	-	TRBJ2-7	-	TGTGCCAGCAGCCGGGGGGCGCCTTACGAGCAGTACTTC	CASSRGAPYEQYF
TRBV4-1	once	TRBJ1-5	-	TGCGCCAGCAGCCAAGAGCGGGGGCCGAATCAGCCCCAGCATTTT	CASSQERGPNQPQHF
TRBV28	-	TRBJ2-7	-	TGTGCCAGCAGTCTTCTTGTTTTAGACTACCCACACGAGCAGTACTTC	CASSLLVLDYPHEQYF
TRBV5-4	-	TRBJ2-1	-	TGTGCCAGCACCCGGGCCGGTTATTACAATGAGCAGTTCTTC	CASTRAGYYNEQFF
TRBV7-3	once	TRBJ2-7	-	TGTGCCAGCAGCTTACAACCAGCCGGGGAGCAGTACTTC	CASSLQPAGEQYF
TRBV15	-	TRBJ2-7	-	TGTGCCACCAGCAGTGGAGGCTCGGGCCTCGAGCAGTACTTC	CATSSGGSGLEQYF
TRBV5-1	-	TRBJ2-5	TRBD1	TGCGCCAGCAGCTGGTTAACAGGGGAAGGGGCGACCCAGTACTTC	CASSWLTGEGATQYF
TRBV27	-	TRBJ1-1	-	TGTGCCAGCAGAGGGGCAAACACTGAAGCTTTCTTT	CASRGANTEAFF
TRBV2	once	TRBJ2-3	-	TGTGCCAGCAGCGAGCTTACCGGGAACTCGCCAGATACGCAGTATTTT	CASSELTGNSPDTQYF
TRBV6-6	-	TRBJ2-7	TRBD1	TGTGCCAGCAGTTACGATCGGGACAGGGTCTACGAGCAGTACTTC	CASSYDRDRVYEQYF
TRBV29-1	-	TRBJ2-3	TRBD2	TGCAGCGTACCAACTAGCGGTAGCACAGATACGCAGTATTTT	CSVPTSGSTDTQYF
TRBV5-1	-	TRBJ2-6	TRBD2	TGCGCCAGCAGCACAGGACTAGCGGGAGGCTTTGGGGCCAACGTCCTGACTTTC	CASSTGLAGGFGANVLTF
TRBV19	-	TRBJ2-1	-	TGTGCCAGTATGCCGGGACAAATATTGTACAATGAGCAGTTCTTC	CASMPGQILYNEQFF
TRBV6-1	-	TRBJ1-5	-	TGTGCCAGCAGTGAATTAGGGGACACAAATCAGCCCCAGCATTTT	CASSELGDTNQPQHF
TRBV7-6	-	TRBJ2-1	TRBD2	TGTGCCAGCAGCTGGGAAGCGGGAGAATACAATGAGCAGTTCTTC	CASSWEAGEYNEQFF
TRBV7-3	-	TRBJ1-1	TRBD1	TGTGCCAGCAGCAAACATACAGGGGACACTGAAGCTTTCTTT	CASSKHTGDTEAFF
TRBV5-1	-	TRBJ1-3	-	TGCGCCAGCAGCTGGGGTGAAGGTCTCTCTGGAAACACCATATATTTT	CASSWGEGLSGNTIYF
TRBV4-1	-	TRBJ1-1	TRBD1	TGCGCCAGCAGCCAACCAGGGGACAGGGGGCATTGGAACACTGAAGCTTTCTTT	CASSQPGDRGHWNTEAFF
TRBV19	-	TRBJ2-3	-	TGTGCCAGTCGACTAGTAGGCACAGATACGCAGTATTTT	CASRLVGTDTQYF
TRBV18	-	TRBJ2-7	TRBD1	TGTGCCAGCTCACGTAACTCGGGACAGCAGACCTACGAGCAGTACTTC	CASSRNSGQQTYEQYF
TRBV5-1	-	TRBJ1-4	-	TGCGCCAGCAGCTTGTTTCCTGCGAATGAAAAACTGTTTTTT	CASSLFPANEKLFF
TRBV10-2	once	TRBJ2-1	-	TGCGCCAGCTTTGCCCGGTTACCCTACAATGAGCAGTTCTTC	CASFARLPYNEQFF
TRBV7-9	-	TRBJ2-1	-	TGTGCCAGCAGCCCCGGCTACAATGAGCAGTTCTTC	CASSPGYNEQFF
TRBV19	-	TRBJ1-2	TRBD1	TGTGCCAGTAGTAACAGGGGGAGAGATGGCTACACCTTC	CASSNRGRDGYTF
TRBV7-9	-	TRBJ2-7	TRBD1	TGTGCCAGCAGCTTTCTACAGGGGGGATACGAGCAGTACTTC	CASSFLQGGYEQYF